The entry that follows covers one T cell receptor beta chain sequence. Its antigen is currently not known. The sample holds no much larger clone one base away, and base qualities are not on file. TCRbeta CDR3 regions were amplified from genomic DNA using the immunoSEQ Assay, a bias-controlled multiplex PCR. The paper's processing steps were these. Nucleated cell counts per sample were estimated from amplification of reference gene primers within the assay. To quantify the absolute abundance of each unique TCRbeta CDR3 rearrangement, sequence reads were collapsed and filtered. For each sample, productive Simpson clonality was calculated as the square root of Simpson's diversity index across productive rearrangements. Not all clones reach the TCRdb copy of this immuneACCESS table, which keeps in-frame sequences only. Checked studies attribute under half of the gap to unresolved V genes and leave the rest unexplained. For V, J and clone size, that table is used; D and trimming come from the DNA. This sample gives about 400,000 clones in total; roughly 89% of them show up just once. 10% of the sample is held by the ten biggest clonotypes.

Enrolling through a virtual design, the prospective study's participants ranged in age from roughly 18 to 95 years and lived across some 23 United States geographic areas. To assign participants to cohorts, the prospective study relied on clinical history that participants themselves reported in a screening survey and a study questionnaire. ImmuneRACE Cohort 3 recovered participants were defined by two consecutive negative NP/OP PCR tests, healthcare professional clearance, or symptom resolution. In the prospective study, mobile phlebotomists collected whole blood, serum and a nasopharyngeal or oropharyngeal swab from each participant. Prospective study participants could optionally give additional blood draws and questionnaires over an approximately 2-month period. Before DNA extraction, prospective study blood samples were shipped either frozen or at room temperature. The germline V gene (reference sequence) supplies CDR1 MNHEY and CDR2 SMNVEV. Trimmed from V: 4 bases; trimmed from J: 0 bases; junction bases lacking a gene match: 10. Reading from cysteine to phenylalanine, the CDR3 counts 17 amino acids. Only the CDR3 portion is preserved as DNA: 51 bases, with reading frame beginning at the first base.

These data come from a study of blood T cell repertoires in COVID-19 (dated by TCRdb to the early 2020s). Regarding the complete study: Samples covering the acute and convalescent phases of COVID-19 were provided by collaborators in the United States, Italy and Spain. The prospective study material was composed of cDNA or gDNA derived from T cells, B-cell-depleted T cells, or PBMCs. Deeply sampled blood TCRbeta repertoires from subjects exposed to, actively infected with, or recovered from COVID-19 were included in the dataset. The repertoires were made available in a free public database intended to serve as a resource for research on the immune response to SARS-CoV-2. Samples came from the ongoing ImmuneRACE study (first 160 participants) plus 1,254 subjects from 6 global collaborators. A de-identified subject ID, COVID-19 status, age in years and sex were almost always included in the sample metadata. Where available, HLA class I and class II types were taken from metadata supplied by the sample provider and were not determined by assay-based typing.

Study-wide conclusions, independent of this receptor: How much clinical and demographic metadata was included differed by source and by participant, and the metadata was provided uncurated.

Input material: PBMCs or T cells enriched from blood (not recorded which). This sequence uses TRBV27 and TRBJ2-7; TRBD1 matches 9 bases in the middle. This clonotype was sampled from a woman in her 50s who had recovered from COVID-19. CDR3 reads: CASSSITGGLFSYEQYF. The nucleotides are TGTGCCAGCAGTTCTATTACAGGGGGCCTCTTCTCCTACGAGCAGTACTTC.